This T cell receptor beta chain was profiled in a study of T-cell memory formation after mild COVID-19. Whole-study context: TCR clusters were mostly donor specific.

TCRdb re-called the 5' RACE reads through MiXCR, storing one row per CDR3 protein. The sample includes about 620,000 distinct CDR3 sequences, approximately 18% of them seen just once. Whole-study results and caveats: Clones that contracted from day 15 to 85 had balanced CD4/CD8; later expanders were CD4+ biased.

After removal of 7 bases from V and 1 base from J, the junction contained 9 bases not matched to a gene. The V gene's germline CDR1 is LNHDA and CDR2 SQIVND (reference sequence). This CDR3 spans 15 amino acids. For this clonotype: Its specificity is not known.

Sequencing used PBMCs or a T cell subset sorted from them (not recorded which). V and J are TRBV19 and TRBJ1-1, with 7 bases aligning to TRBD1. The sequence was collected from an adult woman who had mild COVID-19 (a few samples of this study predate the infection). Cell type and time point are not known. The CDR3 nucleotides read TGTGCCAGTACCGCAACCGGGACAGCGAACACTGAAGCTTTCTTT. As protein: CASTATGTANTEAFF.